This T cell receptor (beta chain) was recovered during a study of glioma-infiltrating T cells after dendritic cell vaccination (dated by TCRdb to 2016 to 2017). Some background on the complete study: A cohort of some 15 glioblastoma patients from Phase I and II dendritic cell vaccination trials was included, of whom 9 were newly diagnosed and 6 had recurrent disease. Autologous tumor lysate-pulsed dendritic cell vaccination was administered to the patients between about 2002 and 2013. To make the vaccine, monocyte-derived dendritic cells were cultured for under eight days with IL-4 and GM-CSF and then pulsed overnight with autologous tumor lysate. Patients received three intradermal dendritic cell vaccine injections at biweekly intervals in the arm below the axilla. Tumor-infiltrating lymphocyte content was quantified and tumor and blood repertoires were compared in dendritic cell-vaccinated glioblastoma patients by deep sequencing of TCR beta CDR3 regions. Survival after dendritic cell vaccination was correlated with TCR sequencing metrics, including TIL content and tumor-blood repertoire overlap.

In the germline V gene, CDR1 corresponds to SGHRS and CDR2 to YFSETQ. The V end gives up 4 bases and the J end 4 bases, leaving 5 bases in the junction not matched to a gene. Including the terminal cysteine and phenylalanine, the CDR3 comprises 13 residues. The kept DNA is CDR3 alone, 39 bases in frame from the first base. Results the study describes overall, beyond this receptor: The response model built on TCR overlap across three groups was characterized as speculative, with prospective validation still needed. The cohort was small and heterogeneous, few patients had complete blood and tumor sets, and even fewer had initial-recurrent tumor pairs. No direct relationship between TCR clonality and survival was found, suggesting that a diverse polyclonal response may matter. After dendritic cell vaccination, a higher estimated pretreatment TIL content predicted longer time to progression and longer overall survival.

Comment on this clone: The antigen this receptor binds is unknown. One base away there is no much larger clone; base qualities are not given.

Using the immunoSEQ assay, TCRB CDR3 regions were amplified from roughly 1.8 micrograms of genomic DNA, or from all available DNA when less than that was on hand. For multiplex PCR, 60 forward primers for TCR V beta segments and 13 reverse primers for J beta segments were used. Synthetic control templates were spiked into each sample at limiting dilution to estimate reads per starting template. Reads of 87 bp were generated by sequencing on the Illumina HiSeq System. The original methods were these. PCR and sequencing errors were removed by a nearest neighbor algorithm that merged closely related sequences. TCR overlap was measured as the percentage of unique tumor TCR beta sequences also present in the same patient's peripheral blood. In TCRdb, the immuneACCESS table is reduced to in-frame sequences with V and J assigned. These tables do not hold every clone; where another copy was compared, an unresolved V gene accounts for under half, and the others remain unexplained. V and J calls and clone size are copied from that table; D and trimming were computed from the DNA. Across this sample there are about 92,000 clones, with 85% to 90% seen only once. Clones ranked in the top ten supply around 14% of the sample.

Patients were selected for having adequate residual fresh-frozen tumor tissue and more than two years of available survival data. Although molecular status otherwise differed among the glioblastoma patients, no patient had an isocitrate dehydrogenase mutation. PBMC were collected before vaccination, two weeks after the third vaccination, and at tumor progression when it occurred. The Qiagen DNeasy Blood extraction Kit was used to extract genomic DNA. This receptor was identified in a human donor with glioblastoma. The sequences come from blood, collected before dendritic cell vaccination. The sequence is built from TRBV5-1 and TRBJ2-7, with 7 bases aligning to TRBD1. The sequenced DNA: TGCGCCAGCAGCCCACGACAGGGTTACGAGCAGTACTTC. Its translation is CASSPRQGYEQYF.